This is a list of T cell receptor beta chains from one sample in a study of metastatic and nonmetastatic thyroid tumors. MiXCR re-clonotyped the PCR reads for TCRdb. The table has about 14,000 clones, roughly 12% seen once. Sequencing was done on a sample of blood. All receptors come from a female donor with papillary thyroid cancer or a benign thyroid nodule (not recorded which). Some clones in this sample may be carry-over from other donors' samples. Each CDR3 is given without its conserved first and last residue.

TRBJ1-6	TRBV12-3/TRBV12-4	ASSLAAGWNSPLH
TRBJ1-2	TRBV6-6	ASSYGGGYGYT
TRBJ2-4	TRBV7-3	ASSLDSKNIQY
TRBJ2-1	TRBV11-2	ASSLEGTLTYNEQF
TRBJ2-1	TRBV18	ASSPARNNEQF
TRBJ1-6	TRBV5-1	ASSLGTGGNSPLH
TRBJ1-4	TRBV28	ASSLWHGSNEKLF
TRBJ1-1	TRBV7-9	ASSGLTGGVAF
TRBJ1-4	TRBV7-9	ASSLRTGPEKLF
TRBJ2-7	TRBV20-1	SARDSLAASPYEQY
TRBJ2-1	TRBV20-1	SARPPGMGVIEQF
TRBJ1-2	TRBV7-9	ASSLEVYT
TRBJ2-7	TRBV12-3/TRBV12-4	ASSVTGVYEQY
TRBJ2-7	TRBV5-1	ASSLRRTLSYEQY
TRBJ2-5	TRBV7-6	ASSLRGGTRVETQY
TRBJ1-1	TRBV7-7	ASSAMNTEAF
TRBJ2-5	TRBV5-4	ASSLWAAFQETQY
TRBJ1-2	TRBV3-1	ASSQGGMGYT
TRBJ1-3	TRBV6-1	ASSLGPRVVSGNTIY
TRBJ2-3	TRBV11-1	ASSSRLAGAPDTQY
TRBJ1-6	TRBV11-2	ASSLEVADNSPLH
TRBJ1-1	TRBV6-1	ASSSNTWSTEAF
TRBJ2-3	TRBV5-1	ASSLRLLSTDTQY
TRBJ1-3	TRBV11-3	ASRLGQGRNTIY
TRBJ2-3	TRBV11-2	ASSGRLAWVADTQY
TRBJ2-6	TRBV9	ASSGGTGGANVLT
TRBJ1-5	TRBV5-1	ASSLDESNQPQH
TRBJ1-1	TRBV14	ASSQDLDREAF
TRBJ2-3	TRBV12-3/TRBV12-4	ASSFVLAGVTDTQY
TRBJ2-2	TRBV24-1	ATSDLWSANTGELF
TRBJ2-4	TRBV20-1	SMSRDGNIQY
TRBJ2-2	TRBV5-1	AISTGVSREAGELF
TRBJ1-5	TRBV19	ASNQGASFSQPQH
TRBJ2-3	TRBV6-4	ASSAGGDHTDTQY
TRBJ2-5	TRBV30	AWDTGQETQY
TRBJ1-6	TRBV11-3	ASSLEGSYNSPLH
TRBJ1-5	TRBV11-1	ASSLVGQGGNQPQH
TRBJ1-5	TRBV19	ASSPIGAGGWQPQH
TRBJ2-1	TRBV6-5	ASSYRTYLVEQF
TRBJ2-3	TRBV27	ASSSQDTQY
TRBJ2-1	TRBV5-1	ASSLGLVPYNEQF
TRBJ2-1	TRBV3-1	ASSQGLAGVSYNEQF
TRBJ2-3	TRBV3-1	ASSPGRAGTQY
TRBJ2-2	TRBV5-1	ASILFVTGELF
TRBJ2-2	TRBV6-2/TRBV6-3	ASRYQSRGVYTGELF
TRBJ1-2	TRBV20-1	SATLEAVYGYT
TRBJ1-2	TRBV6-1	ASSDRGVGMAGYT
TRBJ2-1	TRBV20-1	SALEKVLREQF